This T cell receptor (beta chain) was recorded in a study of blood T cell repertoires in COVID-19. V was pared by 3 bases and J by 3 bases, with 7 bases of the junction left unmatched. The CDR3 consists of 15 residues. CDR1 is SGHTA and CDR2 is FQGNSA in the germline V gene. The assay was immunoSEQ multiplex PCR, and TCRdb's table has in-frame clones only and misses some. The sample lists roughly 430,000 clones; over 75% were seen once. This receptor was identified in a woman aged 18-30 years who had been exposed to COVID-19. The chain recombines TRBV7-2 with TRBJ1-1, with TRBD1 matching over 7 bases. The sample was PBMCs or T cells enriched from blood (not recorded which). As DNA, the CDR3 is TGTGCCAGCAGCTTTAGACAGGGCTGGGACACTGAAGCTTTCTTT. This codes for CASSFRQGWDTEAFF.